The source of this T cell receptor beta chain is a study of blood T cell repertoires in COVID-19. Across the whole study: COVID-19 samples, acute and convalescent, were from the United States, Italy and Spain. Nucleic acid was either cDNA or gDNA, and it came from T cells, B-cell-depleted T cells, or PBMCs.

This CDR3 spans 14 amino acids. Germline V gene lookup returns CDR1 SEHNR and CDR2 FQNEAQ (reference sequence). After removal of 5 bases from V and 4 bases from J, the junction contained 7 bases not matched to a gene. Original analysis: Amplification of reference gene primers provided the estimated nucleated cell counts. The data were produced by immunoSEQ multiplex PCR, yet TCRdb's version contains in-frame clones alone and is incomplete. V, J and clone size are those of that table, while D and trimming were read from the DNA. This table has 160,000 or so clones, approximately 91% appearing once. Material: peripheral blood. The source of this sequence is a man between 18 and 29 years old with acute or convalescent COVID-19. The chain carries TRBV7-9 and TRBJ1-1; TRBD1 matches 7 bases. The CDR3 coding sequence is TGTGCCAGCAGCCCCGGGACAGAAGTCACTGAAGCTTTCTTT. Residues: CASSPGTEVTEAFF.